This T cell receptor beta chain was sequenced in a study of cytomegalovirus exposure and HLA in healthy donors. This clone was detected once. The primer mix had 60 Vbeta and 13 Jbeta primers. TCRdb's table, derived via immunoSEQ multiplex PCR, lists solely in-frame clones and lacks some. The profile covers about 200,000 clones, with 70% to 85% appearing a single time and roughly 1.6% taken by the ten largest. The CDR3 has 15 amino acids. V lost 4 bases, J lost 4 bases, and 10 bases stayed unmatched. The germline gives CDR1 MNHNS, CDR2 SASEGT. The source is a man between 50 and 59 years old in good health and CMV-seronegative. The sample comprised PBMCs. This rearrangement joins TRBV6-1 to TRBJ2-7, with TRBD2 identical over 7 bases. Here the CDR3 DNA reads TGTGCCAGCAGTGTCTTAAGCGGGATGAATTACGAGCAGTACTTC. The encoded protein is CASSVLSGMNYEQYF.